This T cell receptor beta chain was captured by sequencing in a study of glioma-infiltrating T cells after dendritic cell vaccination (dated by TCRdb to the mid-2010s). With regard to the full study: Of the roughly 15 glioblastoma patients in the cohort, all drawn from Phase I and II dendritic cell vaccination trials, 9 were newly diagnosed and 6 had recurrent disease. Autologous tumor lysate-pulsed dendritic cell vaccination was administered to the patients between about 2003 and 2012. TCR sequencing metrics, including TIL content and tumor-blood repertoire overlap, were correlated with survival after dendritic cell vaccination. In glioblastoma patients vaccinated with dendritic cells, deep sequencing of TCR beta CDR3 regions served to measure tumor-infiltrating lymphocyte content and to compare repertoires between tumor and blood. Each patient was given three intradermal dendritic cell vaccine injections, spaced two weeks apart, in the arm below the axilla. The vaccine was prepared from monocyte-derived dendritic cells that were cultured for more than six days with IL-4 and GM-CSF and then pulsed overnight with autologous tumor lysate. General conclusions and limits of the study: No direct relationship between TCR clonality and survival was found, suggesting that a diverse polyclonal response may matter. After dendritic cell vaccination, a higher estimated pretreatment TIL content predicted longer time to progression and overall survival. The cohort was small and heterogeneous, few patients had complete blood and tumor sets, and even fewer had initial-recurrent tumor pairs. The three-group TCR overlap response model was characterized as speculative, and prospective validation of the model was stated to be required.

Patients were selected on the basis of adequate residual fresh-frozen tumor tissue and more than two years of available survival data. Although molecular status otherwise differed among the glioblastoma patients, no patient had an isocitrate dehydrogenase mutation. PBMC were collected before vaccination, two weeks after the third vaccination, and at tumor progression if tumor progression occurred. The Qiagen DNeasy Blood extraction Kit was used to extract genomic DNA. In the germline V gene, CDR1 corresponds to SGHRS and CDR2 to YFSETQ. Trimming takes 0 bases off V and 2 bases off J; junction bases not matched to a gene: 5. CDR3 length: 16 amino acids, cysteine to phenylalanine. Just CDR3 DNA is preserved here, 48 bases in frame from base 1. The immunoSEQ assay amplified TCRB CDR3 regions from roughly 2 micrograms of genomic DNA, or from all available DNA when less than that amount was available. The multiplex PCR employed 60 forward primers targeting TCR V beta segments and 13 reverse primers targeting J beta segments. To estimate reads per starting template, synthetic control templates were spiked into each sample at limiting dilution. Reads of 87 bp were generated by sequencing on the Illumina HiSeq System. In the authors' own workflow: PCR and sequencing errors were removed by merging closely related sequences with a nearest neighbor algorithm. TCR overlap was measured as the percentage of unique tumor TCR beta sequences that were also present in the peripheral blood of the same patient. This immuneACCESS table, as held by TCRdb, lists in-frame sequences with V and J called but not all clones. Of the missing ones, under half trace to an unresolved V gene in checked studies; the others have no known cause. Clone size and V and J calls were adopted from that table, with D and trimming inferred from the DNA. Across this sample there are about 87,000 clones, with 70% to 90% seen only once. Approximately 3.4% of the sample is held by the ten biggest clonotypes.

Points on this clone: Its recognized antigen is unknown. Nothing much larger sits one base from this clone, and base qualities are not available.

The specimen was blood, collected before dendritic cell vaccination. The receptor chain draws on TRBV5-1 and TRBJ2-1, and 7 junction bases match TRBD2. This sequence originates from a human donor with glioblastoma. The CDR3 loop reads CASSLVASGPYNEQFF. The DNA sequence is TGCGCCAGCAGCTTGGTAGCTAGCGGACCCTACAATGAGCAGTTCTTC.